This T cell receptor beta chain appears in the sequencing data of a study of blood T cell repertoires in COVID-19. This table comes from immunoSEQ multiplex PCR, and its TCRdb copy is limited to in-frame clones, with some not included. The sample has about 250,000 clones; 70% to 90% are singletons. This clonotype was obtained from a woman aged 40 to 49 who had recovered from COVID-19. Source material: peripheral blood.

The CDR3 DNA is TGCGCCAGCTTCCAAGGAGGTCAGGTCGACTACAATGAGCAGTTCTTC. It translates to CASFQGGQVDYNEQFF. The chain recombines TRBV5-1 with TRBJ2-1, with D perhaps TRBD2 (5 bases). Deletions cut 7 bases from V and 3 bases from J, with 20 bases between. The CDR3 sequence is 16 residues long. The germline gives CDR1 SGHRS, CDR2 YFSETQ.